These T cell receptor beta chains were read from a single sample in a study of blood T cell repertoires in COVID-19. Profiled with immunoSEQ multiplex PCR; TCRdb holds only in-frame clones, not every one. The repertoire consists of some 160,000 clones, with around nine tenths occurring once and the leading ten covering 10%. Sequenced input: peripheral blood. The receptors derive from a woman in her sixties or seventies with COVID-19, enrolled during active disease. Both conserved end residues are part of each CDR3. The D gene is left open where the match is weak. For some rows the clone size is stated as once, few or many, or as a class when expanded; others skip it.

V gene: TRBV4-1
clone size: -
D gene: -
J gene: TRBJ2-3
CDR3 DNA: TGCGCCAGCAGTGTTACAGGGAACTCTCGGCCAGATACGCAGTATTTT
CDR3 protein: CASSVTGNSRPDTQYF

V gene: TRBV7-9
clone size: -
D gene: TRBD2
J gene: TRBJ2-1
CDR3 DNA: TGTGCCAGCAGCTTAACTAGCGGGGCATACAATGAGCAGTTCTTC
CDR3 protein: CASSLTSGAYNEQFF

V gene: TRBV6-5
clone size: -
D gene: TRBD1
J gene: TRBJ2-5
CDR3 DNA: TGTGCCAGCAGTTTTCAACCGGGACAGACAAGAGAGACCCAGTACTTC
CDR3 protein: CASSFQPGQTRETQYF

V gene: TRBV7-2
clone size: -
D gene: -
J gene: TRBJ1-3
CDR3 DNA: TGTGCCAGCAGCTTACAGGCCTCTGGAAACACCATATATTTT
CDR3 protein: CASSLQASGNTIYF

V gene: TRBV9
clone size: -
D gene: -
J gene: TRBJ1-2
CDR3 DNA: TGTGCCAGCAGCGTAGGCCCAAGGGGGGGCTACACCTTC
CDR3 protein: CASSVGPRGGYTF

V gene: TRBV4-2
clone size: -
D gene: TRBD1
J gene: TRBJ1-2
CDR3 DNA: TGTGCCAGCAGCCAAGAGGGGGACAGGGGCGCCTTTGGCTATGGCTACACCTTC
CDR3 protein: CASSQEGDRGAFGYGYTF

V gene: TRBV3-1/TRBV3-2
clone size: once
D gene: -
J gene: TRBJ1-4
CDR3 DNA: TGTGCCAGCAGCCAAAGGGCGGGCGGAGGAAAACTGTTTTTT
CDR3 protein: CASSQRAGGGKLFF

V gene: TRBV18
clone size: -
D gene: -
J gene: TRBJ1-2
CDR3 DNA: TGTGCCAGCTCACCAGAGAGCGTCGGAAACTATGGCTACACCTTC
CDR3 protein: CASSPESVGNYGYTF

V gene: TRBV27
clone size: -
D gene: -
J gene: TRBJ1-1
CDR3 DNA: TGTGCCAGCAGTTTCAGGGGCTCTGAAGCTTTCTTC
CDR3 protein: CASSFRGSEAFF

V gene: TRBV7-8
clone size: -
D gene: TRBD1
J gene: TRBJ1-5
CDR3 DNA: TGTGCCAGCAGCTTAGGGGGACAGGGTAATCAGCCCCAGCATTTT
CDR3 protein: CASSLGGQGNQPQHF

V gene: TRBV3-1/TRBV3-2
clone size: -
D gene: TRBD2
J gene: TRBJ2-3
CDR3 DNA: TGTGCCAGCAGCCGCCGGACTAGCTTAAGCACAGATACGCAGTATTTT
CDR3 protein: CASSRRTSLSTDTQYF

V gene: TRBV19
clone size: -
D gene: -
J gene: TRBJ2-1
CDR3 DNA: TGTGCCAGCCAATCATATACAGGGTATGAGCAGTTCTTC
CDR3 protein: CASQSYTGYEQFF

V gene: TRBV29-1
clone size: once
D gene: TRBD1
J gene: TRBJ2-3
CDR3 DNA: TGCAGCGTTGAGAAAAGACAGGGCGCGAGCACAGATACGCAGTATTTT
CDR3 protein: CSVEKRQGASTDTQYF

V gene: TRBV14
clone size: -
D gene: -
J gene: TRBJ2-1
CDR3 DNA: TGTGCCAGCAGCCAAGCCTATGAGCAGTTCTTC
CDR3 protein: CASSQAYEQFF

V gene: TRBV3-1/TRBV3-2
clone size: -
D gene: TRBD1
J gene: TRBJ2-7
CDR3 DNA: TGTGCCAGCAGCCGGACAGGGATTGAGAGCGAGCAGTACTTC
CDR3 protein: CASSRTGIESEQYF

V gene: TRBV6-5
clone size: few
D gene: TRBD1
J gene: TRBJ1-5
CDR3 DNA: TGTGCCAGCAGTACCACAGGGGGAGTTCAGCCCCAGCATTTT
CDR3 protein: CASSTTGGVQPQHF

V gene: TRBV29-1
clone size: -
D gene: -
J gene: TRBJ2-3
CDR3 DNA: TGCAGCTCCGGAGGGGCGGGCACAGATACGCAGTATTTT
CDR3 protein: CSSGGAGTDTQYF

V gene: TRBV19
clone size: -
D gene: TRBD1
J gene: TRBJ2-5
CDR3 DNA: TGTGCCAGTAAAAAACTCGCCGGGACAGGGCTGGAGACCCAGTACTTC
CDR3 protein: CASKKLAGTGLETQYF

V gene: TRBV3-1/TRBV3-2
clone size: few
D gene: -
J gene: TRBJ1-5
CDR3 DNA: TGTGCCAGCAGCCAAAGTGGCTATCAGCCCCAGCATTTT
CDR3 protein: CASSQSGYQPQHF

V gene: TRBV5-1
clone size: -
D gene: TRBD1
J gene: TRBJ1-1
CDR3 DNA: TGCGCCAGCAGCCAACAGGGGACGGGCACTGAAGCTTTCTTT
CDR3 protein: CASSQQGTGTEAFF

V gene: TRBV4-1
clone size: -
D gene: TRBD2
J gene: TRBJ2-1
CDR3 DNA: TGCGCCAGCAGCACCCGACTAGCTATAAGAGCCTATTACAATGAGCAGTTCTTC
CDR3 protein: CASSTRLAIRAYYNEQFF

V gene: TRBV1
clone size: -
D gene: -
J gene: TRBJ2-7
CDR3 DNA: TGCACCAGCAGCCAAGGGGGACAGGGCGGGCCCCACGAGCAGTACTTC
CDR3 protein: CTSSQGGQGGPHEQYF

V gene: TRBV7-9
clone size: -
D gene: -
J gene: TRBJ1-2
CDR3 DNA: TGTGCCAGCAGCTCTACGAACTATGGCTACACCTTC
CDR3 protein: CASSSTNYGYTF

V gene: TRBV18
clone size: -
D gene: -
J gene: TRBJ1-2
CDR3 DNA: TGTGCCAGCTCACCGTCCAGGAGGAACTATGGCTACACCTTC
CDR3 protein: CASSPSRRNYGYTF

V gene: TRBV7-3
clone size: -
D gene: -
J gene: TRBJ2-7
CDR3 DNA: TGTGCCAGCAGCCCACGGACGGGGAGCTCCTACGAGCAGTACTTC
CDR3 protein: CASSPRTGSSYEQYF

V gene: TRBV25-1
clone size: -
D gene: TRBD1
J gene: TRBJ1-5
CDR3 DNA: TGTGCCAGTTCGGGGACAGAGAGCTATCAGCCCCAGCATTTT
CDR3 protein: CASSGTESYQPQHF

V gene: TRBV12-3/TRBV12-4
clone size: -
D gene: TRBD1
J gene: TRBJ2-7
CDR3 DNA: TGTGCCAGCAGCCGGGACAGAACCTACGAGCAGTACTTC
CDR3 protein: CASSRDRTYEQYF

V gene: TRBV2
clone size: -
D gene: -
J gene: TRBJ2-3
CDR3 DNA: TGTGCCAGCAGTGAAGTCGGCGGGGGAGTAGGGGGTACGCAGTATTTT
CDR3 protein: CASSEVGGGVGGTQYF

V gene: TRBV10-3
clone size: -
D gene: -
J gene: TRBJ1-6
CDR3 DNA: TGTGCCATCAGTAGGGGAGAGGGACTTAATTCACCCCTCCACTTT
CDR3 protein: CAISRGEGLNSPLHF

V gene: TRBV5-4
clone size: -
D gene: TRBD2
J gene: TRBJ2-5
CDR3 DNA: TGTGCCAGCAGCCCGCCGGGACGGGGGGGGGAGACCCAGTACTTC
CDR3 protein: CASSPPGRGGETQYF

V gene: TRBV3-1/TRBV3-2
clone size: few
D gene: -
J gene: TRBJ1-1
CDR3 DNA: TGTGCCAGCAGCCCTCGGGGTACGGCCTCGGACACTGAAGCTTTCTTT
CDR3 protein: CASSPRGTASDTEAFF

V gene: TRBV7-2
clone size: -
D gene: TRBD2
J gene: TRBJ2-3
CDR3 DNA: TGTGCCAGCAGCTTACAACCCGGGGGGGGTATAGATACGCAGTATTTT
CDR3 protein: CASSLQPGGGIDTQYF

V gene: TRBV20-1
clone size: -
D gene: -
J gene: TRBJ1-3
CDR3 DNA: TGCAGTGCTAGTGAGGGGCCTGGAAACACCATATATTTT
CDR3 protein: CSASEGPGNTIYF

V gene: TRBV15
clone size: -
D gene: TRBD1
J gene: TRBJ2-5
CDR3 DNA: TGTGCCACCAGCCCCCGTATAGACAGGGTCGGTGAGACCCAGTACTTC
CDR3 protein: CATSPRIDRVGETQYF

V gene: TRBV2
clone size: -
D gene: -
J gene: TRBJ1-5
CDR3 DNA: TGTGCCAGCCATGAAACAGGGATCAATCAGCCCCAGCATTTT
CDR3 protein: CASHETGINQPQHF

V gene: TRBV11-2
clone size: -
D gene: -
J gene: TRBJ2-2
CDR3 DNA: TGTGCCAGCAATGGCGTGAGGGTTAACACCGGGGAGCTGTTTTTT
CDR3 protein: CASNGVRVNTGELFF

V gene: TRBV28
clone size: -
D gene: -
J gene: TRBJ1-2
CDR3 DNA: TGTGCCAGCACCCGGGCAGGGTATTATGGCTACACCTTC
CDR3 protein: CASTRAGYYGYTF

V gene: TRBV7-6
clone size: -
D gene: -
J gene: TRBJ2-5
CDR3 DNA: TGTGCCAGCAGCCCCTCAGAGACCCAGTACTTC
CDR3 protein: CASSPSETQYF

V gene: TRBV15
clone size: -
D gene: -
J gene: TRBJ2-7
CDR3 DNA: TGTGCCACCAGCAGACATCAGGGGCGTTACTCCTACGAGCAGTACTTC
CDR3 protein: CATSRHQGRYSYEQYF

V gene: TRBV2
clone size: -
D gene: -
J gene: TRBJ2-7
CDR3 DNA: TGTGCCAGCAGGAGTGGGCGGGGGCGAAACGAGCAGTACTTC
CDR3 protein: CASRSGRGRNEQYF

V gene: TRBV7-9
clone size: -
D gene: TRBD1
J gene: TRBJ2-2
CDR3 DNA: TGTGCCGGGATCCTCGATGGACAGGCCAACACCGGGGAGCTGTTTTTT
CDR3 protein: CAGILDGQANTGELFF

V gene: TRBV6-6
clone size: -
D gene: -
J gene: TRBJ1-4
CDR3 DNA: TGTGCCAGCAGTTACTCGACGGGTACGGGTGAAAAACTGTTTTTT
CDR3 protein: CASSYSTGTGEKLFF